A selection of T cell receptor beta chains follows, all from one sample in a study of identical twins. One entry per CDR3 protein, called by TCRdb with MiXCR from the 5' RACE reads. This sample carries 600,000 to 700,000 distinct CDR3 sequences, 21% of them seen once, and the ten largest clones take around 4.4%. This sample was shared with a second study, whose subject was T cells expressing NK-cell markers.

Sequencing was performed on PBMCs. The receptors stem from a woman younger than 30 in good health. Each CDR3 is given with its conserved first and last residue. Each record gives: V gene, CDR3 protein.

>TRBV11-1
CASSAPTSGRRSSYNEQFF
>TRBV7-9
CASSLDRRQTRGEQYF
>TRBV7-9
CASSIIGEQYF
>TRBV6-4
CASSVWGSQETQYF
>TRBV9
CASSRGGGESSYNEQFF
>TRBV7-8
CASSQGRRTSGSDTQYF
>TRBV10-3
CAVRGTTSNNEQFF
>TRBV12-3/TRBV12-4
CASSLVGLASYNEQFF
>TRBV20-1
CSARTGEQPQHF
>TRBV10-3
CAISGGLARGEQYF
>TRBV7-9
CASSPGQGEDTQYF
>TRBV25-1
CASSEFGGAGEYNEQFF
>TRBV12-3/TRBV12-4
CASSSPSASGYTF
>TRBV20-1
CSARDSLGPGELFF
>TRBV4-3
CASSQDRGRVGTEAFF
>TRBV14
CASSLYRGAVGTDTQYF
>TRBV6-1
CASNRESHEQYF
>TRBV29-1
CSALGAPGANVLTF
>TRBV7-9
CASSSSTGGHSYGYTF
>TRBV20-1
CSARGQGASEQYF
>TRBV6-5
CASSYKGGRKSYEQYF
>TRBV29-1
CSVYRGLSEAFF
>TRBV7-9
CASSGEGRGTGELFF
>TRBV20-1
CSARDLRVGGYTF
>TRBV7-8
CASSLGHSPLHF
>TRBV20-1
CSAGGTEAFF
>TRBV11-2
CASTLPGDGYTF
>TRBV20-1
CSARDRLSGGANTGELFF
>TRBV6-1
CASSRQAYTDTQYF
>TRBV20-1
CSAADPTSASSYEQYF
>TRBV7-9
CASRDTGLVSDEQYF